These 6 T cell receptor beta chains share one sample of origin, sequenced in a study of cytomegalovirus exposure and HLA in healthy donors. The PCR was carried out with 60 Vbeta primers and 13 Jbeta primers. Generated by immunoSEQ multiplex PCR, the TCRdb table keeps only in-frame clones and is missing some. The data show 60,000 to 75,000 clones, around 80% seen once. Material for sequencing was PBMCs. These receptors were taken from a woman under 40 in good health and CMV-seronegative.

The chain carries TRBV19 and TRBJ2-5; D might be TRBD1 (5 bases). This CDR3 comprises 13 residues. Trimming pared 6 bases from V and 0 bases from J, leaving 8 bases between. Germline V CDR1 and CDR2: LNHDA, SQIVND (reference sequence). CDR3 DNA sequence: TGTGCCAGTAGGAAACAGGACCAAGAGACCCAGTACTTC. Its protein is CASRKQDQETQYF.

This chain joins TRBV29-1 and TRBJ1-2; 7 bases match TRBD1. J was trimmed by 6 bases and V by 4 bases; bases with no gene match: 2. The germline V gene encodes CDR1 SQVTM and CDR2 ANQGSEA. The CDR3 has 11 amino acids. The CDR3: CSVGQGDGYTF. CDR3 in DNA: TGCAGCGTTGGGCAGGGGGATGGCTACACCTTC.

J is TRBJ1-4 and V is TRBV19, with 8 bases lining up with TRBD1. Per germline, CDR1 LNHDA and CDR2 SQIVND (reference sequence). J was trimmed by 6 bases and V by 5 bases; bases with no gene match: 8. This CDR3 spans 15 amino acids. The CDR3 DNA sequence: TGTGCCAGTAGTCAGGACAGGGCCCTCGATGAAAAACTGTTTTTT. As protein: CASSQDRALDEKLFF.

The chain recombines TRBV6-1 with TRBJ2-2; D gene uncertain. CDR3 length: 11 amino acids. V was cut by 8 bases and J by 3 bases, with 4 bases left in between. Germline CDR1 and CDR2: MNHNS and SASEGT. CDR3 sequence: CASFYTGELFF. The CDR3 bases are TGTGCCAGCTTCTACACCGGGGAGCTGTTTTTT.

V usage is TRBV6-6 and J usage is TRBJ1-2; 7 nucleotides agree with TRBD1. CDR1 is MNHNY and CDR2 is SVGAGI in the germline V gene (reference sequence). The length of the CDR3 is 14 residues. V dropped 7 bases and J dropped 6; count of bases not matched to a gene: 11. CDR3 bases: TGTGCCAGCAACCTTCTGGACAGGTGGGATGGCTACACCTTC. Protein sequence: CASNLLDRWDGYTF.

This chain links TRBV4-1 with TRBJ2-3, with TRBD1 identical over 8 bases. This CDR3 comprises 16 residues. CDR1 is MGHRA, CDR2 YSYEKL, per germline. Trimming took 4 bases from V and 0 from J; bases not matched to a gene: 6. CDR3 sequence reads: CASSRYTGGSTDTQYF. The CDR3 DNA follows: TGCGCCAGCAGCCGGTATACAGGGGGTAGCACAGATACGCAGTATTTT.